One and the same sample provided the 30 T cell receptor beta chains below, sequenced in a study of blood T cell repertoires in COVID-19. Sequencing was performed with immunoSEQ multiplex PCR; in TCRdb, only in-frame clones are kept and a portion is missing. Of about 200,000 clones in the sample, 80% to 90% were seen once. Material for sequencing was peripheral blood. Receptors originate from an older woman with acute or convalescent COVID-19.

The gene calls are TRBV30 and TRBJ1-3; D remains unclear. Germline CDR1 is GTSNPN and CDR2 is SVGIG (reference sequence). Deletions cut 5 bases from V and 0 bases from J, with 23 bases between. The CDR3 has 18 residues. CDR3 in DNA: TGTGCCTGGGTTTACGGTGTCCGCGAATACCACTCTGGAAACACCATATATTTT. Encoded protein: CAWVYGVREYHSGNTIYF.

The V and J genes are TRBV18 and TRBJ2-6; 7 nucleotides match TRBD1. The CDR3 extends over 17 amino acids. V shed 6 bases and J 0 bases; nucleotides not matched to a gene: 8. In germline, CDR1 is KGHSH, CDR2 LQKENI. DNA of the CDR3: TGTGCCAGCTCGCATCCGGGACAGAGCTCTGGGGCCAACGTCCTGACTTTC. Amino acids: CASSHPGQSSGANVLTF.

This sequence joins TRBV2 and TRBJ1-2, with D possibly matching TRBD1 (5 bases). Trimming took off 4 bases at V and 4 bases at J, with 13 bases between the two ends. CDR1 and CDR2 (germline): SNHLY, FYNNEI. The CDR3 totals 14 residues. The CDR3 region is CASSVGDGGYGYTF. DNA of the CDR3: TGTGCCAGCAGTGTAGGGGATGGTGGCTATGGCTACACCTTC.

The CDR3 reads CASREGGLTDTQYF. DNA for the CDR3: TGTGCCAGCAGGGAGGGTGGCCTGACAGATACGCAGTATTTT. The gene calls are TRBV7-9 and TRBJ2-3; possible D gene TRBD2, 6 bases. Germline lookup yields CDR1 SEHNR and CDR2 FQNEAQ (reference sequence). The CDR3 extends over 14 amino acids. The V and J ends lost 6 bases and 3 bases respectively, with 13 bases between them.

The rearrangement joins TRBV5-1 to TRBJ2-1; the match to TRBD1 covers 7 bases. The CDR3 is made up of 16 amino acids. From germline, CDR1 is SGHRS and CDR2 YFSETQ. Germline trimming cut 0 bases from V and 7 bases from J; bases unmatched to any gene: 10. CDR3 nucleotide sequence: TGCGCCAGCAGCTTGGCCGGCAAGGGGGCAGGAAATGAGCAGTTCTTC. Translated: CASSLAGKGAGNEQFF.

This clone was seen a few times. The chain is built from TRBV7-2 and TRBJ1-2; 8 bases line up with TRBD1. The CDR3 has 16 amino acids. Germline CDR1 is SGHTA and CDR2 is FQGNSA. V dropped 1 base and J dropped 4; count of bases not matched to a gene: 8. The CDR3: CASSLGWQGAGYGYTF. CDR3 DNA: TGTGCCAGCAGCTTAGGATGGCAGGGGGCGGGCTATGGCTACACCTTC.

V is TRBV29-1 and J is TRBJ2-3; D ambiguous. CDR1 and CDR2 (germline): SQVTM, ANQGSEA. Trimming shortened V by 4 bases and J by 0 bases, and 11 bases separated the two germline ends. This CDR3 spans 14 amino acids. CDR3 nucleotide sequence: TGCAGCGTTGTTCTAGAAACTAGCACAGATACGCAGTATTTT. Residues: CSVVLETSTDTQYF.

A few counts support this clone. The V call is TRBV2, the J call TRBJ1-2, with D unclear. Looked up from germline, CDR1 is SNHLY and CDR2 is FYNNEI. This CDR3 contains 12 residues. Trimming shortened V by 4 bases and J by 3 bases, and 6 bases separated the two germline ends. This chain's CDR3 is CASSGEYYGYTF. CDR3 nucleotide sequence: TGTGCCAGCAGTGGAGAGTACTATGGCTACACCTTC.

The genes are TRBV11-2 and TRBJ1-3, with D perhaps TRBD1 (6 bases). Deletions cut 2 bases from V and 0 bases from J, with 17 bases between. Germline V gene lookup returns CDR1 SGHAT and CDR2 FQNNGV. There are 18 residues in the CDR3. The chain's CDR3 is CASSLFIRDRSSGNTIYF. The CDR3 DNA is TGTGCCAGCAGCTTATTCATCCGAGACAGGAGCTCTGGAAACACCATATATTTT.

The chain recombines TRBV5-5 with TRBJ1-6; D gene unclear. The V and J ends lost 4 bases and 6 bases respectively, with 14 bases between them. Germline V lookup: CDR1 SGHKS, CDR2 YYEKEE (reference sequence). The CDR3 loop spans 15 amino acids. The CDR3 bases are TGTGCCAGCAGCGTACAGATTACCGTTAATTCACCCCTCCACTTT. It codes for CASSVQITVNSPLHF.

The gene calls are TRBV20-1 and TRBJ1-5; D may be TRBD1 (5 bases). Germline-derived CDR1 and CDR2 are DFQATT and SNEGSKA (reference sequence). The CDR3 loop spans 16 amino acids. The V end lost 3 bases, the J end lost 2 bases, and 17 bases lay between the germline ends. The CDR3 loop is CSASTRGTGRNQPQHF. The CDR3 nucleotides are TGCAGTGCTAGTACACGCGGGACGGGCCGCAATCAGCCCCAGCATTTT.

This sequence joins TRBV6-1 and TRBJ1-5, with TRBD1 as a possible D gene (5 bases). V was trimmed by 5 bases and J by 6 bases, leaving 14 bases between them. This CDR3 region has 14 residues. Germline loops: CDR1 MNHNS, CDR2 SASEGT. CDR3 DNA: TGTGCCAGCAGTTGGGAGGGACCGGTTCAGCCCCAGCATTTT. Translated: CASSWEGPVQPQHF.

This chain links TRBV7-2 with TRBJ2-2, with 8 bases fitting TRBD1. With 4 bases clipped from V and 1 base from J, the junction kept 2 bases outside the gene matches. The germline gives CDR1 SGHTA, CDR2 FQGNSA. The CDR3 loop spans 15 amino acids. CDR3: CASSYGQGNTGELFF. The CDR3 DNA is TGTGCCAGCAGCTACGGACAGGGGAACACCGGGGAGCTGTTTTTT.

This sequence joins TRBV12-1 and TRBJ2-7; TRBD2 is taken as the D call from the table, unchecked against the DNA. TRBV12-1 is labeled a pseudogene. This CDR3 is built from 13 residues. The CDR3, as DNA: TGTGCCAGCAGCTCCCGTAGAGTCGGCGAGCAGTACTTC. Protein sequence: CASSSRRVGEQYF.

Here the CDR3 reads CASRATGSSYNSPLHF. CDR3 sequence (DNA): TGTGCCAGCAGGGCGACAGGGAGTTCCTATAATTCACCCCTCCACTTT. The chain employs TRBV28 and TRBJ1-6; 7 bases are a match to TRBD1. The J segment lost 1 base and the V segment lost 6 bases, leaving 6 bases of the junction unmatched. The CDR3 has 16 residues. Germline V CDR1 and CDR2: MDHEN, SYDVKM.

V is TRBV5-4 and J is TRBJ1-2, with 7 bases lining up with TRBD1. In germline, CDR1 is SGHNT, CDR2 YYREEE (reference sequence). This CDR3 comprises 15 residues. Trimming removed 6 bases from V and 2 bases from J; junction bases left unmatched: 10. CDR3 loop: CASTLGDRVNYGYTF. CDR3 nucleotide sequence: TGTGCCAGCACTCTGGGGGACAGAGTGAACTATGGCTACACCTTC.

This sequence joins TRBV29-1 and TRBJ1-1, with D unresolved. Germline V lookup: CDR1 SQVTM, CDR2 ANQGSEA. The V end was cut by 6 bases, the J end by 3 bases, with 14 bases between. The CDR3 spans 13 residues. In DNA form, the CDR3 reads TGCAGCGTCGGCCCAGGATGGGACACTGAAGCTTTCTTT. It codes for CSVGPGWDTEAFF.

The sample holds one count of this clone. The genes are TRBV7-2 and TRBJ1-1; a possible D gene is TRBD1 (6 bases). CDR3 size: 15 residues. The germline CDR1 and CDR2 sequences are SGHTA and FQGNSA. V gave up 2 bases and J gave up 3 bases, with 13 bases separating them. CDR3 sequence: CASSLRTARYTEAFF. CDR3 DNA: TGTGCCAGCAGCTTAAGGACAGCCAGGTACACTGAAGCTTTCTTT.

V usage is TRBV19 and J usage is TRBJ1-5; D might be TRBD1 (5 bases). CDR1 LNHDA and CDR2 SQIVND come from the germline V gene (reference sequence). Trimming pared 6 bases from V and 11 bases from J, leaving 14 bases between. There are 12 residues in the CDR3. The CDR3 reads CASRTVLGAQHF. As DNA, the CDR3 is TGTGCCAGTAGGACTGTTTTAGGGGCCCAGCATTTT. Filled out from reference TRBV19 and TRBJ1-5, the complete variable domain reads DGGITQSPKYLFRKEGQNVTLSCEQNLNHDAMYWYRQDPGQGLRLIYYSQIVNDFQKGDIAEGYSVSREKKESFPLTVTSAQKNPTAFYLCASRTVLGAQHFGDGTRLSIL.

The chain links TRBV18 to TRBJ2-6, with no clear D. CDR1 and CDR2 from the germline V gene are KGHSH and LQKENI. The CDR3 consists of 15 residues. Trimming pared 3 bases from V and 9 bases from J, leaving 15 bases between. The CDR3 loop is CASSPGISSGNVLTF. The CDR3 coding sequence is TGTGCCAGCTCACCCGGTATTTCGTCGGGCAACGTCCTGACTTTC. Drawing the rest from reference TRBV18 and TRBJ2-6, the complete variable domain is NAGVMQNPRHLVRRRGQEARLRCSPMKGHSHVYWYRQLPEEGLKFMVYLQKENIIDESGMPKERFSAEFPKEGPSILRIQQVVRGDSAAYFCASSPGISSGNVLTFGAGSRLTVL.

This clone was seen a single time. CDR3 bases: TGTGCCAGCAGGCGGACAGCTAACTATGGCTACACCTTC. This sequence encodes CASRRTANYGYTF. The rearrangement links TRBV6-5 to TRBJ1-2; D may be TRBD1 (6 bases). The V end was cut by 6 bases, the J end by 0 bases, with 8 bases between. This CDR3 comprises 13 residues. Germline V lookup: CDR1 MNHEY, CDR2 SVGAGI.

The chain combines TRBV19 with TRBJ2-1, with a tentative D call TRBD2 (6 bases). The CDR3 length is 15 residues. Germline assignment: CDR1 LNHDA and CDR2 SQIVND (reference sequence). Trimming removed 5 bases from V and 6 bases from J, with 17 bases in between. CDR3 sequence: CASSGPRVGSNEQFF. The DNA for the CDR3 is TGTGCCAGTAGTGGACCCAGGGTCGGGAGCAATGAGCAGTTCTTC.

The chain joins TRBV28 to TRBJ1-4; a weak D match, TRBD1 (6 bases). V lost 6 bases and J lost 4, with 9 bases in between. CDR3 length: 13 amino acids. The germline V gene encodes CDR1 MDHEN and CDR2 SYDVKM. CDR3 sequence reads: CASRLDSNEKLFF. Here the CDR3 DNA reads TGTGCCAGCAGGTTGGACAGTAATGAAAAACTGTTTTTT.

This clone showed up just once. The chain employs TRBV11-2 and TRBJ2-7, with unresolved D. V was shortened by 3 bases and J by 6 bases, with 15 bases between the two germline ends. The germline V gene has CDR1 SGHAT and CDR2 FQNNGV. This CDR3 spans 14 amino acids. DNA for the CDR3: TGTGCCAGCAGCTTGGGTAGGCGGTCCGTCGAGCAGTACTTC. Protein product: CASSLGRRSVEQYF.

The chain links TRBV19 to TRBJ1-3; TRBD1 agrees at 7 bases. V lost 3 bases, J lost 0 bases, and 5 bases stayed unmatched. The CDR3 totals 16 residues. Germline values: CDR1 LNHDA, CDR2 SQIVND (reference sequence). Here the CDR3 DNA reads TGTGCCAGTAGTATGGAGACAGGGTTCTCTGGAAACACCATATATTTT. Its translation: CASSMETGFSGNTIYF.

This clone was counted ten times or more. The CDR3 loop reads CASSFDSSGNTIYF. The CDR3 DNA sequence: TGTGCCAGCAGCTTTGACAGCTCTGGAAACACCATATATTTT. The V call is TRBV7-2, the J call TRBJ1-3, with a tentative D call TRBD1 (5 bases). CDR1 and CDR2 (germline): SGHTA, FQGNSA. V was pared by 3 bases and J by 0 bases, with 6 bases between. The CDR3 has 14 amino acids.

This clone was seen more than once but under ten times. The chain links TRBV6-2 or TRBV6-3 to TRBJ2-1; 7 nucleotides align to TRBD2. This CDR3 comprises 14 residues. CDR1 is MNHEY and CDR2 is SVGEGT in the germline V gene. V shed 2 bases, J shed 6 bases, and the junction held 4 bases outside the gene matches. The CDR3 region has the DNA TGTGCCAGCAGTTACGCGGGAGAAGGCAATGAGCAGTTCTTC. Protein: CASSYAGEGNEQFF.

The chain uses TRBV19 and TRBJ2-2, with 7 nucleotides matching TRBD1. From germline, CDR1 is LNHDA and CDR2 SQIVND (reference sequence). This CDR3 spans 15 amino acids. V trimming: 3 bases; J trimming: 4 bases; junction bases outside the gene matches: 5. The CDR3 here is CASSIPRGITGELFF. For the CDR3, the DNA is TGTGCCAGTAGTATCCCCAGGGGGATCACCGGGGAGCTGTTTTTT.

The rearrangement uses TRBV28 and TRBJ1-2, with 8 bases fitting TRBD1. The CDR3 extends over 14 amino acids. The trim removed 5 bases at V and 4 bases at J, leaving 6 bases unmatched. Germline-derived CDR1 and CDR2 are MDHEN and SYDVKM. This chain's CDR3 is CASSPPGQAYGYTF. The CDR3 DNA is TGTGCCAGCAGTCCCCCGGGACAGGCCTATGGCTACACCTTC.

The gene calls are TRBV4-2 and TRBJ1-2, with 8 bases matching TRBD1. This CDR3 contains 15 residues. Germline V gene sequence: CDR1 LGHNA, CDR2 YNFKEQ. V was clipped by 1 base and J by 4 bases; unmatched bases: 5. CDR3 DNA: TGTGCCAGCAGCCAAGCAGGGGGCGTAGGCTATGGCTACACCTTC. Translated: CASSQAGGVGYGYTF.